The T cell receptor (beta chain) under discussion was sequenced for a study of blood T cell repertoires in COVID-19. Looking at the study overall: The origin of the acute and convalescent COVID-19 samples was the United States, Italy and Spain.

The CDR3 runs to 13 residues. Trimming removed 2 bases from V and 5 bases from J, with 9 bases in between. Germline V gene sequence: CDR1 SNHLY, CDR2 FYNNEI. This clone was counted a few times. TCRdb's table, derived via immunoSEQ multiplex PCR, lists solely in-frame clones and lacks some. The profile shows about 90,000 clones, approximately 80% of them singletons. V is TRBV2 and J is TRBJ1-2, with D hard to call. The sequence was collected from a man aged 65-85 years with acute or convalescent COVID-19. Sequencing used peripheral blood. The CDR3 sequence is CASSEHGEYGYTF. CDR3 nucleotides: TGTGCCAGCAGTGAACACGGAGAGTATGGCTACACCTTC.